This TCR beta chain was recorded in a study of cytomegalovirus exposure and HLA in healthy donors. 60 Vbeta and 13 Jbeta primers were used in PCR. Measured with immunoSEQ multiplex PCR; TCRdb has only the in-frame clones, and not every one. This sample carries about 130,000 clones, around 74% of them seen once, and the ten largest clones take 3.5% to 5%. The V gene's germline CDR1 is SNHLY and CDR2 FYNNEI. Germline trimming cut 7 bases from V and 1 base from J; bases unmatched to any gene: 6. The CDR3 loop spans 14 amino acids. The TCR was taken from a man in his late teens or twenties in good health and CMV-seropositive. The chain joins TRBV2 to TRBJ1-1; 7 bases match TRBD1. Sample: PBMCs. The CDR3 loop reads CASKYRGENTEAFF. CDR3 DNA sequence: TGTGCCAGCAAATACAGGGGAGAGAACACTGAAGCTTTCTTT.